This section outlines one T cell receptor (beta chain) sequence together with its context. The source of the sample is a study of untreated major depressive disorder. Sequencing was performed with immunoSEQ multiplex PCR; in TCRdb, only in-frame clones are kept and a portion is missing. Counted here are 20,000 to 25,000 clones, roughly 90% occurring once; the ten biggest clones make up less than 0.6%. The sample was CD4+ T cells from PBMCs. This TCR derives from a woman in her thirties or forties in good health.

The CDR3 here is CASSLLGRNYGYTF. The CDR3, as DNA: TGTGCCAGCAGCTTGTTAGGACGGAACTATGGCTACACCTTC. The J gene is TRBJ1-2, the V gene TRBV5-6; no definite D call. V gave up 1 base and J gave up 2 bases, with 9 bases separating them. Germline-derived CDR1 and CDR2 are SGHDT and YYEEEE. The CDR3 has 14 residues.